The T cell receptor (beta chain) under discussion was sequenced for a study of shared clonotypes between healthy human individuals. Whole-study results and caveats: In this cohort, only blood was sampled, and tissue repertoires likely differ. Incompleteness in sorted-subset sequencing, despite large depth, was shown by rarefaction. With a handful of donors compared, about 5% of naive CD4 clonotypes were shared.

Of note for this clone: Its antigen is currently unknown. Other DNA sequences in this specimen translate into the identical CDR3.

Sequencing used immunoSEQ multiplex PCR; TCRdb keeps in-frame clones, though not all of them. This table has roughly 2.2 million clones, roughly 92% appearing once. Both subsets, CD45RA+ naive and CD45RA-negative memory, were split from the CD4+ cells. Trimming took off 1 base at V and 4 bases at J, with 4 bases between the two ends. From germline, CDR1 is SGHTA and CDR2 FQGNSA. The CDR3 covers 12 residues. The rearrangement joins TRBV7-2 to TRBJ1-2; D gene ambiguous. Sequences were obtained from naive CD4+ T cells from PBMCs. Described subset: CD45RA+ positively selected. The TCR was taken from a man younger than 30 in good health. Some clones in this sample may be carry-over from other donors' samples. Written as DNA, the CDR3 is TGTGCCAGCAGCTTAGTCCGCTATGGCTACACCTTC. Its protein product is CASSLVRYGYTF.